One T cell receptor (beta chain) is described in this entry. The data are from a study of CD8 T cells in Susac syndrome. RNA, at about 0.45 to 1 ug, was reverse transcribed with random hexamers. Using its own MiXCR run on the immunoSEQ multiplex PCR reads, TCRdb lists one record per CDR3 protein. The sample has about 240,000 distinct CDR3 sequences, 90% to 97% seen once; the top ten hold less than 0.11%. The CDR3 spans 14 residues. CDR1 is MGHDK and CDR2 is SYGVNS in the germline V gene. V lost 0 bases and J lost 5, with 7 bases in between. This chain uses TRBV25-1 with TRBJ1-4; D ambiguous. The sequencing sample was made of CD4+ T cells from PBMCs. This receptor was taken from a human donor with Susac syndrome. This chain's CDR3 is CASSEYGANEKLFF. The CDR3 nucleotides read TGTGCCAGCAGTGAATATGGAGCGAATGAAAAACTGTTTTTT.